Following are 25 T cell receptor beta chains from one sample sequenced in a study of beta chain features in type 1 diabetes. Broader study findings: For Type 1 diabetes patients, all four CD4+ subsets carried TCRB CDR3s that were moderately but significantly shorter.

Antigens for these TCRs are unknown. Of the isolated RNA, all was reverse transcribed, and so the sequenced material was expressed TCRB transcripts. Profiled with immunoSEQ multiplex PCR; TCRdb holds only in-frame clones, not every one. The repertoire holds 310,000 or so clones, with roughly 9% as singletons. The sample comprised central memory CD4+ T cells from blood. The source is a young man with type 1 diabetes.

This clone was counted a few times. The chain combines TRBV11-2 with TRBJ2-7; D might be TRBD1 (5 bases). Trimming pared 0 bases from V and 1 base from J, leaving 10 bases between. The V gene's germline CDR1 is SGHAT and CDR2 FQNNGV. The CDR3 runs to 15 residues. CDR3: CASSLEQGGSYEQYF. The CDR3, as DNA: TGTGCCAGCAGCTTAGAGCAGGGTGGGTCCTACGAGCAGTACTTC. Using reference TRBV11-2 and TRBJ2-7 for the parts outside the CDR3, the full variable domain is EAGVAQSPRYKIIEKRQSVAFWCNPISGHATLYWYQQILGQGPKLLIQFQNNGVVDDSQLPKDRFSAERLKGVDSTLKIQPAKLEDSAVYLCASSLEQGGSYEQYFGPGTRLTVT.

The chain uses TRBV29-1 and TRBJ1-2, with 8 nucleotides matching TRBD1. The CDR3 has 14 amino acids. The germline V gene has CDR1 SQVTM and CDR2 ANQGSEA. The J segment lost 8 bases and the V segment lost 7 bases, leaving 15 bases of the junction unmatched. The CDR3 nucleotides read TGCAGCGACAAAGTCGGAGACAGGGGACGGGGCTACACCTTC. It is translated as CSDKVGDRGRGYTF.

Concerning this clone: This may arise from a read error, as a much more abundant clone is one base away. Other nucleotide sequences from this sample produce the same CDR3. V and J are TRBV7-2 and TRBJ2-3; tentative D call: TRBD1 (6 bases). Trimming took off 0 bases at V and 0 bases at J, with 7 bases between the two ends. Germline loops: CDR1 SGHTA, CDR2 FQGNSA. This CDR3 has 15 amino acids. The DNA of the CDR3 is TGTGCCAGCAGCTTAGCGGGGGCGAGCACAGATACGCAGTATTTT. Translated: CASSLAGASTDTQYF.

This clone has more than one count but fewer than ten. The rearrangement joins TRBV11-3 to TRBJ2-1, with D tentatively TRBD1 (5 bases). Looked up from germline, CDR1 is SGHNT and CDR2 is YENEEA. The CDR3 runs 14 residues. Trimming pared 6 bases from V and 7 bases from J, leaving 16 bases between. CDR3 DNA sequence: TGTGCCAGCAGTTCAGACGGCAGGGTGAATGAGCAGTTCTTC. It codes for CASSSDGRVNEQFF.

V usage is TRBV10-3 and J usage is TRBJ1-5; possibly TRBD1 for D (5 bases). The CDR3 runs 13 residues. V lost 7 bases to trimming and J lost 3 bases, with 10 bases between them. Germline CDR1 reads ENHRY; CDR2 reads SYGVKD. DNA for the CDR3: TGTGCCATCACTTGGGACCCCAATCAGCCCCAGCATTTT. Protein: CAITWDPNQPQHF.

The chain employs TRBV7-8 and TRBJ1-2; D not resolved. This CDR3 is built from 12 residues. Trimming took 4 bases from V and 3 from J, leaving 6 bases between them. Germline V gene sequence: CDR1 SGHVS, CDR2 FQNEAQ. CDR3 DNA sequence: TGTGCCAGCAGCTATACAGACTATGGCTACACCTTC. Encoded protein: CASSYTDYGYTF.

Remarks on this clone: Other DNA sequences in the same sample also yield this CDR3. The chain recombines TRBV28 with TRBJ2-7, with D possibly matching TRBD2 (6 bases). CDR3 length: 13 amino acids. Trimming removed 2 bases at V and 3 bases at J, with 8 bases between. CDR1 and CDR2 from the germline V gene are MDHEN and SYDVKM. CDR3 in DNA: TGTGCCAGCAGTTTAGGGACTTTCTACGAGCAGTACTTC. Its translation is CASSLGTFYEQYF.

This clone appeared a few times. The chain has TRBV28 and TRBJ1-6; TRBD1 might be the D (6 bases). Per germline, CDR1 MDHEN and CDR2 SYDVKM. V dropped 4 bases and J dropped 0 bases, with 13 bases sitting between them. The CDR3 spans 17 residues. The CDR3, as DNA: TGTGCCAGCAGTTCATACCCGGACAGCTCCTATAATTCACCCCTCCACTTT. It specifies CASSSYPDSSYNSPLHF.

Ten or more counts support this clone. J is TRBJ1-2 and V is TRBV7-9; no clear D gene. Germline CDR1 SEHNR, CDR2 FQNEAQ (reference sequence). The V and J ends lost 2 bases and 3 bases respectively, with 10 bases between them. The CDR3 spans 14 residues. CDR3 coding DNA: TGTGCCAGCAGCTTATTAGGTCGAGACTATGGCTACACCTTC. Its translation is CASSLLGRDYGYTF.

The chain joins TRBV7-2 to TRBJ2-5; no definite D call. Germline V gene lookup returns CDR1 SGHTA and CDR2 FQGNSA. This CDR3 contains 13 residues. Between the trimmed V and J ends, which lost 5 bases and 0 bases, there was a span of 7 bases. DNA of the CDR3: TGTGCCAGCAGCCAATCCAACCAAGAGACCCAGTACTTC. Translating gives CASSQSNQETQYF. Complete variable domain (other parts from reference TRBV7-2 and TRBJ2-5): GAGVSQSPSNKVTEKGKDVELRCDPISGHTALYWYRQSLGQGLEFLIYFQGNSAPDKSGLPSDRFSAERTGGSVSTLTIQRTQQEDSAVYLCASSQSNQETQYFGPGTRLLVL.

There are many counts of this clone. The V call is TRBV9, the J call TRBJ2-1; 8 nucleotides line up with TRBD2. The CDR3 consists of 15 residues. Losses at the gene ends were 1 base for V and 5 bases for J; bases not matched to a gene: 5. The V gene's germline CDR1 is SGDLS and CDR2 YYNGEE. The chain's CDR3 is CASSVIAGGHNEQFF. CDR3 bases: TGTGCCAGCAGCGTAATCGCGGGGGGCCACAATGAGCAGTTCTTC.

This clone has a handful of counts. The chain couples TRBV6-5 to TRBJ1-1; D gene ambiguous. The CDR3 totals 13 residues. Germline-derived CDR1 and CDR2 are MNHEY and SVGAGI. The V gene lost 5 bases and the J gene lost 8 bases, with 15 bases spanning the gap. The CDR3 sequence is CASSKVGLQEAFF. For the CDR3, the DNA is TGTGCCAGCAGTAAAGTTGGCCTCCAAGAAGCTTTCTTT.

The chain couples TRBV9 to TRBJ2-7; D ambiguous. V lost 4 bases to trimming and J lost 0 bases, with 8 bases between them. Germline-derived CDR1 and CDR2 are SGDLS and YYNGEE. The CDR3 loop spans 13 amino acids. The CDR3 region is CASSSTSSYEQYF. CDR3 in DNA: TGTGCCAGCAGCTCGACCTCCTCCTACGAGCAGTACTTC.

The V and J genes are TRBV7-6 and TRBJ2-5; 12 bases align to TRBD2. Germline CDR1 and CDR2: SGHVS and FNYEAQ. The V and J ends lost 2 bases and 4 bases, in that order; junction bases with no gene match: 11. The CDR3 is made up of 18 amino acids. As DNA, the CDR3 is TGTGCCAGCAGCTTACTGCCTAGCGGGGGGGCCACGGGAGAGACCCAGTACTTC. This encodes CASSLLPSGGATGETQYF.

This clone was counted a few times. The J gene is TRBJ1-1, the V gene TRBV5-4; D remains unclear. This CDR3 comprises 14 residues. With 0 bases removed from V and 8 bases from J, the gap between germline ends came to 14 bases. Germline loops: CDR1 SGHNT, CDR2 YYREEE (reference sequence). In nucleotides, the CDR3 is TGTGCCAGCAGCTTGGAAGCATCCCGCGGCGAAGCTTTCTTT. Translated: CASSLEASRGEAFF.

The chain combines TRBV20-1 with TRBJ2-5, with unresolved D. This CDR3 has 11 residues. The germline V gene encodes CDR1 DFQATT and CDR2 SNEGSKA (reference sequence). Trimming shortened V by 5 bases and J by 5 bases, and 9 bases separated the two germline ends. The CDR3 protein is CSAGVRETQYF. For the CDR3, the DNA is TGCAGTGCTGGGGTCCGGGAGACCCAGTACTTC.

This clone was seen only a few times. The chain links TRBV28 to TRBJ2-3, with 12 nucleotides matching TRBD2. This CDR3 spans 16 amino acids. J gave up 4 bases and V 4 bases, and 6 bases lay outside the gene matches. Germline V CDR1 and CDR2: MDHEN, SYDVKM. The CDR3 region is CASSSPSGGAADTQYF. In nucleotides, the CDR3 is TGTGCCAGCAGTTCCCCTAGCGGGGGGGCGGCAGATACGCAGTATTTT.

In its sample, this clone was seen a few times. The chain is built from TRBV11-2 and TRBJ2-7, with 10 bases that match TRBD1. The germline V gene encodes CDR1 SGHAT and CDR2 FQNNGV. The CDR3 extends over 14 amino acids. V shed 8 bases and J 6 bases; nucleotides not matched to a gene: 10. The CDR3: CASPNSTGGREQYF. CDR3 sequence (DNA): TGTGCCAGCCCAAATTCGACAGGGGGCCGCGAGCAGTACTTC.

This clone was seen only a few times. The V call is TRBV29-1, the J call TRBJ1-2, with D maybe TRBD1 (6 bases). This CDR3 has 12 residues. Deletions cut 3 bases from V and 4 bases from J, with 9 bases between. Per the germline V gene, CDR1 is SQVTM and CDR2 is ANQGSEA. The CDR3 sequence: CSVEGASYGYTF. The CDR3 coding sequence is TGCAGCGTTGAGGGGGCTAGCTATGGCTACACCTTC.

This clone was counted only a few times. J is TRBJ2-7 and V is TRBV6-5, with D possibly being TRBD1 (6 bases). This CDR3 has 16 residues. Germline V gene sequence: CDR1 MNHEY, CDR2 SVGAGI. V was pared by 4 bases and J by 1 base, with 17 bases between. The chain's CDR3 is CASSSLSGQRSYEQYF. The CDR3 DNA reads TGTGCCAGCAGTTCGCTGTCCGGACAGCGATCCTACGAGCAGTACTTC.

This clone was detected only a few times. DNA of the CDR3: TGTGCCAGCAGCTTAGGTCTAGCCGGTAAATACGAGCAGTACTTC. Amino acids: CASSLGLAGKYEQYF. The gene calls are TRBV7-2 and TRBJ2-7, with D tentatively TRBD2 (5 bases). The CDR3 has 15 residues. Trimming cost V 1 base and J 4 bases, with 14 bases left between them. The germline V gene encodes CDR1 SGHTA and CDR2 FQGNSA.

The gene calls are TRBV6-5 and TRBJ2-3, with 7 bases that match TRBD1. The CDR3 runs 14 residues. V lost 6 bases, J lost 1 base, and 4 bases stayed unmatched. The V gene's germline CDR1 is MNHEY and CDR2 SVGAGI. CDR3: CASSETGGTDTQYF. The CDR3 DNA sequence: TGTGCCAGCAGCGAAACAGGGGGCACAGATACGCAGTATTTT.

This clone was counted between two and nine times. The CDR3 DNA follows: TGTGCCTGGAGTGGTGTGGACTTGGAGAATTCACCCCTCCACTTT. The encoded protein is CAWSGVDLENSPLHF. J is TRBJ1-6 and V is TRBV30; D is unclear. V gave up 1 base and J gave up 7 bases, with 14 bases separating them. Germline CDR1 and CDR2: GTSNPN and SVGIG (reference sequence). This CDR3 region has 15 residues.

Here the CDR3 reads CASSDPSGQGRGEKLFF. CDR3 nucleotides: TGTGCCAGCAGTGATCCAAGCGGACAGGGCAGAGGTGAAAAACTGTTTTTT. V usage is TRBV25-1 and J usage is TRBJ1-4; 8 nucleotides line up with TRBD1. The trim removed 3 bases at V and 7 bases at J, leaving 13 bases unmatched. CDR1 is MGHDK, CDR2 SYGVNS, per germline. This CDR3 contains 17 residues.

V gene TRBV11-2 combines with J gene TRBJ1-1; no clear D gene. The CDR3 totals 15 residues. Germline V gives CDR1 SGHAT, CDR2 FQNNGV. V lost 1 base to trimming and J lost 1 base, with 10 bases between them. CDR3 residues: CASSLGGYENTEAFF. CDR3 bases: TGTGCCAGCAGCTTAGGAGGGTATGAGAACACTGAAGCTTTCTTT.